The sequence of this TCR beta chain was determined in a study of T cells in Graves' hyperthyroidism and ophthalmopathy. The study, taken as a whole, reports: Most thyroid-expanded clonotypes above 0.001 were also found in blood.

In this sample, this clonotype turned up a few times. Its antigen is unidentified. What was amplified from RNA transcripts were TCR beta CDR3 regions. During a first-round RT-PCR of the TCR CDR3, the HTBI primer set was used. MiXCR, applied by TCRdb to the multiplex PCR reads, yields one record per CDR3 protein. The table records about 570,000 distinct CDR3 sequences, more than 45% of them present only once. Germline loops: CDR1 SEHNR, CDR2 FQNEAQ (reference sequence). Between the trimmed V and J ends, which lost 5 bases and 0 bases, there was a span of 8 bases. The length of the CDR3 is 14 residues. This TCR came from an adult woman with Graves' disease, either hyperthyroidism or ophthalmopathy (not recorded which). The gene calls are TRBV7-9 and TRBJ1-5, with D unclear. Sequencing was performed on peripheral blood or thyroid tissue (not recorded which). The CDR3 coding sequence is TGTGCCAGCAGCCAAGACCCTAGCAATCAGCCCCAGCATTTT. Residues: CASSQDPSNQPQHF.